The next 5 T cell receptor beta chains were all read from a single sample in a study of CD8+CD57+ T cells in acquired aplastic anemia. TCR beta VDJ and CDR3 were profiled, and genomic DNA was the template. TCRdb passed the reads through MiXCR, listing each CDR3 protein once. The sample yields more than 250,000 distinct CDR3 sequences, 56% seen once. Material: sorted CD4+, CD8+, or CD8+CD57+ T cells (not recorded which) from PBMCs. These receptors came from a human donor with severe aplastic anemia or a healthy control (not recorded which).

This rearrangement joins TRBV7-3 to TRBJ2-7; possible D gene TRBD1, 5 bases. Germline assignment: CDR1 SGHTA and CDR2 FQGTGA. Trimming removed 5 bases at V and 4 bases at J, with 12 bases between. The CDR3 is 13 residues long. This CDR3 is CASSRPGKYEQYF. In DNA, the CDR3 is TGTGCCAGCAGCCGTCCAGGGAAATACGAGCAGTACTTC.

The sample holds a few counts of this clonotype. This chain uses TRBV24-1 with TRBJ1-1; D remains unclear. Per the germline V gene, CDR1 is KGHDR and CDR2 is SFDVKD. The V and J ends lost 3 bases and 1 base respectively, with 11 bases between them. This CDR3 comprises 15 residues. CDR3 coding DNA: TGTGCCACCAGTGATGCCCAGGCAGGGAACACTGAAGCTTTCTTT. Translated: CATSDAQAGNTEAFF.

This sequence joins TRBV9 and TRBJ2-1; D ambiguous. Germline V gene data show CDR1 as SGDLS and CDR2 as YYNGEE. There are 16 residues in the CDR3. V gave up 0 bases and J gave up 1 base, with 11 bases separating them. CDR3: CASSVAGRRSYNEQFF. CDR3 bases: TGTGCCAGCAGCGTAGCGGGTCGTCGGTCCTACAATGAGCAGTTCTTC. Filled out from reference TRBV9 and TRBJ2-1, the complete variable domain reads DSGVTQTPKHLITATGQRVTLRCSPRSGDLSVYWYQQSLDQGLQFLIQYYNGEERAKGNILERFSAQQFPDLHSELNLSSLELGDSALYFCASSVAGRRSYNEQFFGPGTRLTVL.

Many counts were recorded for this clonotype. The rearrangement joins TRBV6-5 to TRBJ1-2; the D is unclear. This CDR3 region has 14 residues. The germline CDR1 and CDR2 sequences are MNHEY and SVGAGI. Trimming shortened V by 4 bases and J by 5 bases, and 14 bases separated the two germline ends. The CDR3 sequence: CASSSIDLSYGYTF. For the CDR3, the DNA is TGTGCCAGCAGTTCCATAGACCTATCTTATGGCTACACCTTC.

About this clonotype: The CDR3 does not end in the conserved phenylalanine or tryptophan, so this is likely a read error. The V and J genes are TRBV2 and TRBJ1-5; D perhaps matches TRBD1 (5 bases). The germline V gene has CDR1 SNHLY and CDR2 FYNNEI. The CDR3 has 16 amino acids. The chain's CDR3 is CASSGPTVTSNLPQHL. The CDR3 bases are TGTGCCAGCAGTGGCCCGACAGTAACTAGCAATCTGCCCCAGCATCTT.